Presented here are 23 T cell receptor beta chains from one specimen sequenced in a study of T cells in Graves' hyperthyroidism and ophthalmopathy. Amplification targeted TCR beta CDR3 regions from RNA transcripts. A set of HTBI primers served as the primers for a first-round RT-PCR of the TCR CDR3. TCRdb independently ran MiXCR on the multiplex PCR reads; one entry per CDR3 protein. The table shows hundreds of thousands of distinct CDR3 sequences, with 35% occurring only once. The sample was blood. The receptors shown here come from a woman in her thirties or forties with Graves' hyperthyroidism.

The genes are TRBV12-3 or TRBV12-4 and TRBJ1-5, with D hard to call. This CDR3 is built from 15 residues. The V and J ends lost 5 bases and 6 bases respectively, with 17 bases between them. The CDR3 DNA reads TGTGCCAGCAGTCCCGAGCGGGGAGGTACTCAGCCCCAGCATTTT. As protein: CASSPERGGTQPQHF.

V gene TRBV9 combines with J gene TRBJ2-1, with D perhaps TRBD2 (6 bases). CDR3 size: 15 residues. Trimming left V 2 bases short and J 3 bases short, with 12 bases between. The germline V gene has CDR1 SGDLS and CDR2 YYNGEE. DNA for the CDR3: TGTGCCAGCAGCGTCGAACTAGCATTCTACAATGAGCAGTTCTTC. Its protein is CASSVELAFYNEQFF.

V is TRBV7-3 and J is TRBJ1-6, with D possibly being TRBD1 (5 bases). Trimming stripped 5 bases from V and 0 bases from J, with 8 bases between. The CDR3 covers 15 residues. Germline assignment: CDR1 SGHTA and CDR2 FQGTGA. CDR3 protein: CASSLTDSYNSPLHF. As DNA, the CDR3 is TGTGCCAGCAGCCTGACAGACTCCTATAATTCACCCCTCCACTTT.

This clonotype was recorded many times. The rearrangement uses TRBV12-3 or TRBV12-4 and TRBJ1-1; possibly TRBD1 for D (5 bases). The CDR3 length is 14 residues. With 1 base removed from V and 4 bases from J, the gap between germline ends came to 10 bases. The CDR3 nucleotides are TGTGCCAGCAGTTTAGTTGCTACAGGCACTGAAGCTTTCTTT. Its translation is CASSLVATGTEAFF.

This clonotype was seen a few times. The CDR3 sequence is CASSYSLQNTEAFF. The CDR3 DNA follows: TGTGCCAGCAGTTACTCCCTTCAGAACACTGAAGCTTTCTTT. V is TRBV6-5 and J is TRBJ1-1; the D is unclear. Germline V gives CDR1 MNHEY, CDR2 SVGAGI. The CDR3 extends over 14 amino acids. V dropped 0 bases and J dropped 1 base, with 6 bases sitting between them.

V gene TRBV20-1 combines with J gene TRBJ1-4; the match to TRBD1 covers 7 bases. V trimming: 1 base; J trimming: 7 bases; junction bases outside the gene matches: 15. The CDR3 totals 17 residues. Germline V lookup: CDR1 DFQATT, CDR2 SNEGSKA (reference sequence). The CDR3 DNA follows: TGCAGTGCTAGAGTGAGGGGGCGCGCAGGGGGAAGTGAAAAACTGTTTTTT. This translates into CSARVRGRAGGSEKLFF.

This CDR3 is CSVDRDQPQHF. For the CDR3, the DNA is TGCAGCGTCGACAGGGATCAGCCCCAGCATTTT. V is TRBV29-1 and J is TRBJ1-5; 7 nucleotides match TRBD1. The CDR3 length is 11 residues. The V gene's germline CDR1 is SQVTM and CDR2 ANQGSEA. After removal of 6 bases from V and 5 bases from J, the junction contained 1 base not matched to a gene.

The rearrangement joins TRBV2 to TRBJ1-2, with TRBD1 matching 8 bases. The CDR3 extends over 12 amino acids. The germline CDR1 and CDR2 sequences are SNHLY and FYNNEI. The J segment lost 9 bases and the V segment lost 7 bases, leaving 7 bases of the junction unmatched. The CDR3 sequence: CASIPGTGRYTF. CDR3 in DNA: TGTGCCAGCATCCCGGGGACAGGACGCTACACCTTC.

The V call is TRBV14, the J call TRBJ2-6, with a weak D call TRBD1 (5 bases). The V gene lost 3 bases and the J gene lost 1 base, with 7 bases spanning the gap. The CDR3 sequence is 15 residues long. Germline V gene sequence: CDR1 SGHDN, CDR2 FVKESK. The CDR3 coding sequence is TGTGCCAGCAGCCATACAGGATCTGGGGCCAACGTCCTGACTTTC. This sequence encodes CASSHTGSGANVLTF.

This clonotype was picked up many times. The chain has TRBV29-1 and TRBJ1-1; D remains unclear. The germline CDR1 and CDR2 sequences are SQVTM and ANQGSEA. The CDR3 is 13 amino acids. Trimming took off 1 base at V and 0 bases at J, with 6 bases between the two ends. The CDR3 spells CSVEASMNTEAFF. CDR3 in DNA: TGCAGCGTTGAAGCAAGCATGAACACTGAAGCTTTCTTT.

About this clonotype: It is likely a read error, because the conserved phenylalanine at the end of the CDR3 is missing. The rearrangement uses TRBV10-3 and TRBJ1-5; D remains unclear. CDR3 size: 13 residues. CDR1 and CDR2 from the germline V gene are ENHRY and SYGVKD. CDR3 region: CASSPGVDQPQHS. For the CDR3, the DNA is TGTGCCAGCAGTCCAGGAGTGGATCAGCCCCAGCATTCT.

This clonotype was observed at least ten times. The rearrangement joins TRBV7-2 to TRBJ1-2, with D tentatively TRBD1 (5 bases). The CDR3 runs to 15 residues. Germline lookup yields CDR1 SGHTA and CDR2 FQGNSA. V was clipped by 5 bases and J by 4 bases, with 17 bases between them. The CDR3 spells CASSQPPGTTYGYTF. The CDR3 DNA sequence: TGTGCCAGCAGCCAGCCACCCGGGACGACCTATGGCTACACCTTC.

The table lists this clonotype with a few counts. The chain combines TRBV5-4 with TRBJ1-1; TRBD1 is a possible D gene (6 bases). In germline, CDR1 is SGHNT, CDR2 YYREEE (reference sequence). This CDR3 is built from 16 residues. V dropped 4 bases and J dropped 0 bases, with 16 bases sitting between them. CDR3 nucleotides: TGTGCCAGCAGCCCCGGATTAGGGGGAGTGAACACTGAAGCTTTCTTT. This encodes CASSPGLGGVNTEAFF. Combining the CDR3 with reference TRBV5-4 and TRBJ1-1 gives the whole variable domain ETGVTQSPTHLIKTRGQQVTLRCSSQSGHNTVSWYQQALGQGPQFIFQYYREEENGRGNFPPRFSGLQFPNYSSELNVNALELDDSALYLCASSPGLGGVNTEAFFGQGTRLTVV.

This clonotype showed up many times. The chain combines TRBV2 with TRBJ2-2; either TRBD1 or TRBD2 may fit D (5 bases each). CDR3 length: 15 residues. The germline gives CDR1 SNHLY, CDR2 FYNNEI. The CDR3: CATHGGPRDTGELFF. The CDR3 bases are TGTGCGACCCATGGGGGTCCTAGGGACACCGGGGAGCTGTTTTTT.

This sequence joins TRBV7-6 and TRBJ1-2; 7 bases are a match to TRBD1. In germline, CDR1 is SGHVS, CDR2 FNYEAQ. The CDR3 contains 13 residues. Losses at the gene ends were 8 bases for V and 6 bases for J; bases not matched to a gene: 9. This CDR3 is CASRPGGRDGYTF. CDR3 DNA: TGTGCCAGCCGGCCAGGGGGTAGGGATGGCTACACCTTC.

This clonotype occurred many times. The chain recombines TRBV7-9 with TRBJ1-2, with 7 bases lining up with TRBD1. Germline V gene data show CDR1 as SEHNR and CDR2 as FQNEAQ (reference sequence). CDR3 length: 15 amino acids. After removal of 0 bases from V and 6 bases from J, the junction contained 7 bases not matched to a gene. This CDR3 is CASSLATGNLHGYTF. The CDR3 nucleotides read TGTGCCAGCAGCTTAGCGACAGGGAATCTCCATGGCTACACCTTC.

As concerns this clonotype: Just one base apart from a much larger clone, this may be a read error. The CDR3 does not end in the conserved phenylalanine or tryptophan, so this is likely a read error. CDR3 sequence reads: CSVLTRDSYEQYS. Here the CDR3 DNA reads TGCAGCGTTTTAACCCGGGACTCCTACGAGCAGTACTCC. This chain joins TRBV29-1 and TRBJ2-7, with a tentative D call TRBD2 (5 bases). Germline CDR1 and CDR2: SQVTM and ANQGSEA. The CDR3 contains 13 residues. V shed 5 bases and J shed 0 bases, with 11 bases lying between them.

The chain carries TRBV7-9 and TRBJ2-2; the D gene is possibly TRBD1 (6 bases). The CDR3 extends over 14 amino acids. CDR1 and CDR2 (germline): SEHNR, FQNEAQ (reference sequence). V shed 5 bases and J shed 8 bases, with 15 bases lying between them. CDR3 protein: CASSQGWAAGELFF. CDR3 coding DNA: TGTGCCAGCAGCCAGGGGTGGGCTGCAGGGGAGCTGTTTTTT.

The rearrangement joins TRBV10-3 to TRBJ1-2; 8 nucleotides agree with TRBD1. The trim removed 7 bases at V and 4 bases at J, leaving 5 bases unmatched. CDR1 is ENHRY, CDR2 SYGVKD, per germline. The CDR3 is made up of 13 amino acids. As DNA, the CDR3 is TGTGCCATCACTCGACAGGGGACCTATGGCTACACCTTC. Its translation: CAITRQGTYGYTF.

This clonotype came up many times. The chain couples TRBV19 to TRBJ1-1; the D is unclear. V was trimmed by 5 bases and J by 0 bases, leaving 16 bases between them. Per germline, CDR1 LNHDA and CDR2 SQIVND (reference sequence). This CDR3 contains 16 residues. The CDR3 loop reads CASSVMRTAMNTEAFF. The DNA of the CDR3 is TGTGCCAGTAGTGTAATGCGGACGGCCATGAACACTGAAGCTTTCTTT.

A remark on this clonotype: Just one base apart from a much larger clone, this may be a read error. The rearrangement links TRBV9 to TRBJ2-6; D might be TRBD1 (5 bases). CDR3 length: 16 amino acids. Germline V CDR1 and CDR2: SGDLS, YYNGEE. CDR3 nucleotide sequence: TGTGCCAGCAGCCAAGGACACTTATCTGGGGCCAACTTCCTGACTTTC. It is translated as CASSQGHLSGANFLTF.

This clonotype was recorded only once. The chain carries TRBV7-2 and TRBJ1-2; D not certain. Trimming pared 2 bases from V and 8 bases from J, leaving 9 bases between. CDR1 SGHTA and CDR2 FQGNSA come from the germline V gene. CDR3 length: 12 residues. The CDR3 sequence: CASSLNVGGYTF. CDR3 DNA sequence: TGTGCCAGCAGCTTAAACGTAGGGGGCTACACCTTC.

This clonotype has only a few counts. The chain combines TRBV6-5 with TRBJ2-5, with TRBD2 matching 7 bases. The V gene end was trimmed by 5 bases and the J gene end by 2 bases; junction bases not matched to a gene: 5. In germline, CDR1 is MNHEY, CDR2 SVGAGI. The CDR3 extends over 14 amino acids. The CDR3 sequence: CASSNWGGQETQYF. The DNA for the CDR3 is TGTGCCAGCAGTAACTGGGGGGGACAAGAGACCCAGTACTTC.